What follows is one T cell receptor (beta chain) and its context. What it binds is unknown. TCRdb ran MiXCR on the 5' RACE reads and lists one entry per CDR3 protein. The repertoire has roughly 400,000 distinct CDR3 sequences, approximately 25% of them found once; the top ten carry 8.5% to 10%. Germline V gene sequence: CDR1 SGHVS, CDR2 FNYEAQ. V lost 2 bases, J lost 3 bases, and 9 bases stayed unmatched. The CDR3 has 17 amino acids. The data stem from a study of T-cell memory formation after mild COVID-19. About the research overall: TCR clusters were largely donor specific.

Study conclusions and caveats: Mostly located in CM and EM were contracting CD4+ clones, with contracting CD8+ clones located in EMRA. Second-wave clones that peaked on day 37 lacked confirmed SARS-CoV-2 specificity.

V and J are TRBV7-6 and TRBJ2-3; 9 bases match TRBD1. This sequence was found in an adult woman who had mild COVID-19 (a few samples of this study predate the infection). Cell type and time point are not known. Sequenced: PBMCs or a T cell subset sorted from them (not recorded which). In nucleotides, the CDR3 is TGTGCCAGCAGCTTACCCCCGGGACAGGGTAGTACAGATACGCAGTATTTT. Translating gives CASSLPPGQGSTDTQYF.